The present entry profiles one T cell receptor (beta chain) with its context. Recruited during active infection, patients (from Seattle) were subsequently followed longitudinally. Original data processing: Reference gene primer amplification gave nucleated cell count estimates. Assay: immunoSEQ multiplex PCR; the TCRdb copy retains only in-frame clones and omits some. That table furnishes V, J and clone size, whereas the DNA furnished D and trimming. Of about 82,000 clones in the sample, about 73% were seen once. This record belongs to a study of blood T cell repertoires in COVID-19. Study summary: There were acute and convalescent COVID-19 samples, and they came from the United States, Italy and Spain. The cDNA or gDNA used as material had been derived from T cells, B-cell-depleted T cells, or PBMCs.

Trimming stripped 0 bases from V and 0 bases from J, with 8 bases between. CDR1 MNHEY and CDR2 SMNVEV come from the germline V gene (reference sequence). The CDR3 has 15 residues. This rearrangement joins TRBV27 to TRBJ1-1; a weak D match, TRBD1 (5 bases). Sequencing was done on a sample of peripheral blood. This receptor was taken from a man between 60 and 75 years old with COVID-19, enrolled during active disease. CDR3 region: CASSLSPGMNTEAFF. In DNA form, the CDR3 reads TGTGCCAGCAGTTTATCGCCAGGGATGAACACTGAAGCTTTCTTT.